This is a list of T cell receptor beta chains from one sample in a study of blood T cell repertoires in COVID-19. Measured with immunoSEQ multiplex PCR; TCRdb has only the in-frame clones, and not every one. The sample shows around 90,000 clones, around 94% of them seen only once. Sequenced sample: peripheral blood. Every receptor here comes from a woman in her fifties or sixties with active COVID-19. Each CDR3 is given without its conserved first and last residue.

j_call	cdr3_length	v_call	cdr3_aa
TRBJ2-5	13	TRBV10-1	ASSKGTSTQETQY
TRBJ2-1	12	TRBV18	ASSPQLARNEQF
TRBJ2-3	13	TRBV7-9	ASSAGTGITDTQY
TRBJ1-2	12	TRBV2	ASRQWKTPYGYT
TRBJ2-2	14	TRBV3-1/TRBV3-2	ASSQVWGPNTGELF
TRBJ1-4	13	TRBV11-3	ASSLRQTYNEKLF
TRBJ1-5	12	TRBV9	ASSPRQDNQPQH
TRBJ1-6	10	TRBV30	ASEVGNSPLH
TRBJ1-4	12	TRBV30	AWSMGGTNEKLF
TRBJ2-7	12	TRBV6-5	ASSSPGQVYEQY
TRBJ2-5	11	TRBV6-5	ASRSSGPETQY
TRBJ1-6	14	TRBV28	ASTAGLVSYNSPLH
TRBJ2-1	13	TRBV2	ASSEQGFPYNEQF
TRBJ2-1	13	TRBV9	ASSAGTGLGNEQF
TRBJ2-5	13	TRBV11-3	ASSLAGGGQGTQY
TRBJ1-1	13	TRBV19	ASSLPPTNGAEAF
TRBJ2-2	10	TRBV28	ASTDRVGELF
TRBJ1-1	12	TRBV5-1	ASSQNRVGTEAF
TRBJ2-5	14	TRBV5-1	ASSLGNRQRSETQY
TRBJ2-1	11	TRBV7-9	ASSLEIGAEQF
TRBJ2-5	14	TRBV7-6	ASSFIGLAGGTTQY
TRBJ1-5	15	TRBV5-1	ASSLGGQGAGNQPQH
TRBJ2-7	15	TRBV3-1/TRBV3-2	ASSQDFLTSGANEQY
TRBJ1-5	13	TRBV6-5	ATMGSRLGDQPQH
TRBJ2-1	13	TRBV7-8	ASSFRLATYNEQF
TRBJ2-7	13	TRBV18	ASSSSGGASYEQY
TRBJ2-1	13	TRBV28	ASSPGQGMTDEQF
TRBJ2-1	15	TRBV19	ASRSLFPRQLGNEQF
TRBJ2-1	10	TRBV18	ASSGQGNEQF
TRBJ2-6	15	TRBV19	ASSPRDIATGANVLT
TRBJ1-6	13	TRBV6-6	ASRPDRANNSPLH
TRBJ2-7	13	TRBV11-3	ASSRRAGRAYEQY
TRBJ2-7	11	TRBV28	ASSHGTHYEQY
TRBJ1-2	12	TRBV5-1	ASSPGQWNYGYT
TRBJ1-5	13	TRBV19	ASSARTGNGQPQH
TRBJ1-1	11	TRBV5-1	ASRGGESPQAF
TRBJ2-3	18	TRBV7-8	ASSLVFLDSGRAGTDTQY
TRBJ2-2	16	TRBV27	ASSSGLSLSPDTGELF
TRBJ1-1	15	TRBV7-2	ASSSVDKANENTEAF
TRBJ1-3	12	TRBV28	ASSSGFSGNTIY
TRBJ1-6	11	TRBV28	ASSRGSNSPLH
TRBJ2-2	13	TRBV7-2	ASSKLGQNTGELF
TRBJ2-1	13	TRBV30	AWSTGTSGRADQF
TRBJ2-4	14	TRBV10-2	ASSGQLLLAKNIQY
TRBJ2-3	14	TRBV29-1	SAEGDVINRADTQY
TRBJ2-7	12	TRBV20-1	SASPSAVTYEQY
TRBJ2-5	12	TRBV5-4	ASSSGREQETQY
TRBJ2-7	15	TRBV3-1/TRBV3-2	ASSPVPATGPVGEQY
TRBJ2-3	13	TRBV5-1	ASSLEAGNNAEEY
TRBJ1-6	16	TRBV7-9	ASSSGTGVWSYNSPLH
TRBJ2-5	13	TRBV28	ASSLMRGGQETQY
TRBJ1-1	12	TRBV28	ASSFPGRGTEAF
TRBJ1-2	11	TRBV5-1	ASSSDSNYGYT
TRBJ2-7	12	TRBV5-4	ASSSQGGSYEQY
TRBJ2-3	15	TRBV7-3	ASSPGPLAGVADTQY